What follows are 21 T cell receptor beta chains derived from one specimen sequenced in a study of T cell responses to AZD1222 COVID-19 vaccine. Some clones are missing from TCRdb's copy, which holds only in-frame ones; the method was immunoSEQ multiplex PCR. The sample yields under 140,000 clones, around 89% seen once. This specimen consisted of peripheral blood, obtained on day 0 of AZD1222 vaccination. These receptors all stem from an adult in good health.

The chain recombines TRBV29-1 with TRBJ1-1; 7 positions match TRBD1. Germline values: CDR1 SQVTM, CDR2 ANQGSEA. V lost 3 bases, J lost 7 bases, and 5 bases stayed unmatched. The CDR3 runs to 12 residues. The CDR3 sequence: CSVEGTEGEAFF. CDR3 coding DNA: TGCAGCGTTGAGGGGACAGAGGGTGAAGCTTTCTTT.

J is TRBJ1-1 and V is TRBV6-1; D not resolved. The germline V gene encodes CDR1 MNHNS and CDR2 SASEGT. V was pared by 1 base and J by 3 bases, with 9 bases between. The CDR3 is 14 amino acids. CDR3 sequence: CASSEVGADTEAFF. CDR3 DNA: TGTGCCAGCAGTGAAGTTGGAGCAGACACTGAAGCTTTCTTT.

The rearrangement links TRBV5-6 to TRBJ1-5, with 8 bases matching TRBD1. This CDR3 has 15 amino acids. Trimming at V came to 3 bases and at J to 5 bases, leaving 7 bases not matched to a gene. Germline V CDR1 and CDR2: SGHDT, YYEEEE. This chain's CDR3 is CASSYADRDYQPQHF. CDR3 DNA sequence: TGTGCCAGCAGCTATGCGGACAGGGACTATCAGCCCCAGCATTTT.

The chain is built from TRBV2 and TRBJ2-1, with TRBD2 matching 7 bases. Germline CDR1 is SNHLY and CDR2 is FYNNEI. Trimming took 2 bases from V and 4 from J; bases not matched to a gene: 2. The length of the CDR3 is 14 residues. In DNA, the CDR3 is TGTGCCAGCAGTGAACTAGCGGAATACAATGAGCAGTTCTTC. Protein product: CASSELAEYNEQFF.

V gene TRBV7-9 combines with J gene TRBJ1-1, with D uncertain. This CDR3 is built from 12 residues. V gave up 2 bases and J gave up 8 bases, with 9 bases separating them. Looked up from germline, CDR1 is SEHNR and CDR2 is FQNEAQ (reference sequence). The CDR3 nucleotides are TGTGCCAGCAGCTTATCTACGAAAGAAGCTTTCTTT. The encoded protein is CASSLSTKEAFF.

This chain uses TRBV5-1 with TRBJ1-1; perhaps TRBD1 as D (5 bases). The germline CDR1 and CDR2 sequences are SGHRS and YFSETQ. There are 15 residues in the CDR3. V dropped 4 bases and J dropped 4 bases, with 17 bases sitting between them. The CDR3: CASSHPMGRATEAFF. The CDR3 nucleotides are TGCGCCAGCAGCCACCCTATGGGACGGGCCACTGAAGCTTTCTTT.

The chain is built from TRBV29-1 and TRBJ1-1; D unclear. CDR1 and CDR2 (germline): SQVTM, ANQGSEA. V was pared by 4 bases and J by 1 base, with 7 bases between. This CDR3 region has 12 residues. The CDR3 DNA follows: TGCAGCGTTGTAACCCCGAACACTGAAGCTTTCTTT. It translates to CSVVTPNTEAFF.

This clone was found once. The chain is built from TRBV4-1 and TRBJ1-6, with 7 bases lining up with TRBD1. Germline CDR1 MGHRA, CDR2 YSYEKL. The V gene end was trimmed by 1 base and the J gene end by 7 bases; junction bases not matched to a gene: 7. The length of the CDR3 is 16 residues. The CDR3 DNA is TGCGCCAGCAGCCAAGTGGTGGTACAGGGGAATTCACCCCTCCACTTT. Amino acids: CASSQVVVQGNSPLHF.

In its sample, this clone was seen once. The J gene is TRBJ1-1, the V gene TRBV7-9; perhaps TRBD1 as D (5 bases). CDR1 and CDR2 (germline): SEHNR, FQNEAQ (reference sequence). V was trimmed by 3 bases and J by 0 bases, leaving 11 bases between them. This CDR3 region has 15 residues. The CDR3 loop is CASSFGGRMNTEAFF. The CDR3 bases are TGTGCCAGCAGCTTTGGGGGACGGATGAACACTGAAGCTTTCTTT. The whole variable domain, remainder taken from reference TRBV7-9 and TRBJ1-1, is DTGVSQNPRHKITKRGQNVTFRCDPISEHNRLYWYRQTLGQGPEFLTYFQNEAQLEKSRLLSDRFSAERPKGSFSTLEIQRTEQGDSAMYLCASSFGGRMNTEAFFGQGTRLTVV.

The chain is built from TRBV2 and TRBJ1-2; 8 nucleotides match TRBD1. Germline assignment: CDR1 SNHLY and CDR2 FYNNEI. V lost 5 bases, J lost 8 bases, and 10 bases stayed unmatched. The CDR3 spans 14 residues. The CDR3 nucleotides read TGTGCCAGCAGTTTCGGACAGGGAGGAGAGGGCTACACCTTC. Its protein product is CASSFGQGGEGYTF.

CDR3 in amino acids: CASSVKGARETQYF. The CDR3, as DNA: TGTGCCAGCAGCGTCAAGGGGGCTAGGGAGACCCAGTACTTC. The gene calls are TRBV27 and TRBJ2-5; 7 bases match TRBD1. This CDR3 has 14 residues. V was clipped by 6 bases and J by 5 bases; unmatched bases: 9. The V gene's germline CDR1 is MNHEY and CDR2 SMNVEV (reference sequence).

The chain couples TRBV6-1 to TRBJ2-7; 10 bases match TRBD1. This CDR3 is built from 19 residues. V lost 3 bases, J lost 0 bases, and 14 bases stayed unmatched. In germline, CDR1 is MNHNS, CDR2 SASEGT. Here the CDR3 reads CASSDPPTGGTLSSYEQYF. The CDR3, as DNA: TGTGCCAGCAGTGACCCGCCGACAGGGGGCACCTTAAGCTCCTACGAGCAGTACTTC.

This clone is a singleton in its sample. The chain couples TRBV5-1 to TRBJ1-1; a possible D gene is TRBD1 (6 bases). Germline CDR1 and CDR2: SGHRS and YFSETQ. CDR3 length equals 14 residues. V was pared by 4 bases and J by 4 bases, with 14 bases between. The chain's CDR3 is CASSARGWGTEAFF. In DNA form, the CDR3 reads TGCGCCAGCAGCGCCAGGGGTTGGGGCACTGAAGCTTTCTTT.

The chain has TRBV5-1 and TRBJ2-7; 11 bases agree with TRBD2. The CDR3 spans 16 residues. With 3 bases clipped from V and 2 bases from J, the junction kept 7 bases outside the gene matches. Germline CDR1 is SGHRS and CDR2 is YFSETQ. In DNA, the CDR3 is TGCGCCAGCAGCTCCGGGACTAGCGGATTACCCTACGAGCAGTACTTC. This sequence encodes CASSSGTSGLPYEQYF.

The J gene is TRBJ1-2, the V gene TRBV7-9; D ambiguous. The germline gives CDR1 SEHNR, CDR2 FQNEAQ (reference sequence). Trimming took off 0 bases at V and 0 bases at J, with 14 bases between the two ends. The CDR3 length is 17 residues. The DNA of the CDR3 is TGTGCCAGCAGCTTAGCTGCTATAAGGGTTGCTAACTATGGCTACACCTTC. Protein product: CASSLAAIRVANYGYTF.

The chain joins TRBV19 to TRBJ2-1; the match to TRBD2 covers 13 bases. After removal of 3 bases from V and 4 bases from J, the junction contained 15 bases not matched to a gene. The germline V gene has CDR1 LNHDA and CDR2 SQIVND (reference sequence). The length of the CDR3 is 20 residues. The CDR3 sequence is CASSMSPGLAGRGRYNEQFF. As DNA, the CDR3 is TGTGCCAGTAGTATGTCTCCGGGACTAGCGGGAAGGGGTAGGTACAATGAGCAGTTCTTC. Full variable domain (outside the CDR3, taken from reference TRBV19 and TRBJ2-1): DGGITQSPKYLFRKEGQNVTLSCEQNLNHDAMYWYRQDPGQGLRLIYYSQIVNDFQKGDIAEGYSVSREKKESFPLTVTSAQKNPTAFYLCASSMSPGLAGRGRYNEQFFGPGTRLTVL.

The V and J genes are TRBV2 and TRBJ2-7, with no clear D. This CDR3 has 11 residues. Per germline, CDR1 SNHLY and CDR2 FYNNEI. Deletions cut 1 base from V and 3 bases from J, with 1 base between. The CDR3 sequence: CASSEVYEQYF. The CDR3 region has the DNA TGTGCCAGCAGTGAAGTCTACGAGCAGTACTTC.

The rearrangement links TRBV5-5 to TRBJ2-7, with 10 bases matching TRBD1. V shed 2 bases, J shed 6 bases, and the junction held 8 bases outside the gene matches. The germline V gene has CDR1 SGHKS and CDR2 YYEKEE (reference sequence). This CDR3 spans 15 amino acids. CDR3 sequence: CASSLPQTGGGEQYF. DNA for the CDR3: TGTGCCAGCAGCTTACCGCAGACAGGGGGCGGCGAGCAGTACTTC.

This clone turned up a few times. The chain carries TRBV28 and TRBJ2-2, with 7 positions matching TRBD1. This CDR3 contains 15 residues. J was trimmed by 4 bases and V by 3 bases; bases with no gene match: 5. The V gene's germline CDR1 is MDHEN and CDR2 SYDVKM. In DNA form, the CDR3 reads TGTGCCAGCAGTTTTGAGGGGGCTGGCACCGGGGAGCTGTTTTTT. Its translation is CASSFEGAGTGELFF.

This rearrangement joins TRBV19 to TRBJ2-7; TRBD1 matches at 7 bases. With 10 bases clipped from V and 4 bases from J, the junction kept 16 bases outside the gene matches. CDR1 and CDR2 (germline): LNHDA, SQIVND (reference sequence). The CDR3 is 15 residues long. This CDR3 reads CATRKGAGPLYEQYF. The CDR3, as DNA: TGTGCCACCCGTAAGGGGGCAGGTCCCTTATACGAGCAGTACTTC.

V and J are TRBV18 and TRBJ1-3, with no clear D. V was clipped by 6 bases and J by 0 bases, with 15 bases between them. The CDR3 is 16 residues long. Germline V gives CDR1 KGHSH, CDR2 LQKENI. The DNA for the CDR3 is TGTGCCAGCTCGCTCCAGGTAGTGAGCTCTGGAAACACCATATATTTT. Amino acids: CASSLQVVSSGNTIYF.